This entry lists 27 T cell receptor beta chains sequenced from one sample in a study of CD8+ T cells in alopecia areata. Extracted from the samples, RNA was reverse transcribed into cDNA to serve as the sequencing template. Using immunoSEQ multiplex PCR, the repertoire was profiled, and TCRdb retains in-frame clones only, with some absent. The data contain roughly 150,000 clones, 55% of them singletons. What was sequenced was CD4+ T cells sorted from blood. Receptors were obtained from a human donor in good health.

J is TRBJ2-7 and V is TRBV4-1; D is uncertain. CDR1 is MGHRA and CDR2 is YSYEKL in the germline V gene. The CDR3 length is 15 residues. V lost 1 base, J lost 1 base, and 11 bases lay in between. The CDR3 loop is CASSQGGGRSYEQYF. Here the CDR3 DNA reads TGCGCCAGCAGCCAAGGCGGCGGACGTTCCTACGAGCAGTACTTC.

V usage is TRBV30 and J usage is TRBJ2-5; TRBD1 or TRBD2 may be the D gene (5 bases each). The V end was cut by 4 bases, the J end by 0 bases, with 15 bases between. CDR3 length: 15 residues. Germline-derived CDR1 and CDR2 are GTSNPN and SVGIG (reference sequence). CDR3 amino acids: CAWTLTASYQETQYF. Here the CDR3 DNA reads TGTGCCTGGACCTTGACAGCTAGCTACCAAGAGACCCAGTACTTC.

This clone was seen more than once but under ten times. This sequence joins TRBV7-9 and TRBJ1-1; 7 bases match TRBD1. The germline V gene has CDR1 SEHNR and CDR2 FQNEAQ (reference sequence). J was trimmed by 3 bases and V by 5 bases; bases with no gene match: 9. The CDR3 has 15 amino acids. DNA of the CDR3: TGTGCCAGCAGCAGATCGACAGGGTTTGACACTGAAGCTTTCTTT. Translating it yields CASSRSTGFDTEAFF.

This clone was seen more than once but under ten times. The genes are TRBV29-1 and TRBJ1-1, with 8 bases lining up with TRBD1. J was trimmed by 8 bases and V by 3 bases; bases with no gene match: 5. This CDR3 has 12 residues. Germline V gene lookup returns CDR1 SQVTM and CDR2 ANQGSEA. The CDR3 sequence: CSVDGQGVEAFF. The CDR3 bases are TGCAGCGTTGACGGACAGGGCGTAGAAGCTTTCTTT.

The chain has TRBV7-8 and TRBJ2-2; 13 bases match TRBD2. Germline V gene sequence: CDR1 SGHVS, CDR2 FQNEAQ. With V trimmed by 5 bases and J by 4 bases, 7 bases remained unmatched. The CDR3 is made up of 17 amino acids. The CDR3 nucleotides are TGTGCCAGCAGCCCGCGGACTAGCGGGGGCGGCACCGGGGAGCTGTTTTTT. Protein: CASSPRTSGGGTGELFF.

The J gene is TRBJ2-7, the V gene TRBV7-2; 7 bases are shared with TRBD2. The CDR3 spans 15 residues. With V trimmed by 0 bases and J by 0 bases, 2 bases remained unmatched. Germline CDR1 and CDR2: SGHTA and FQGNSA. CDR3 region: CASSLAGLVSYEQYF. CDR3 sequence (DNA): TGTGCCAGCAGCTTAGCCGGACTAGTCTCCTACGAGCAGTACTTC.

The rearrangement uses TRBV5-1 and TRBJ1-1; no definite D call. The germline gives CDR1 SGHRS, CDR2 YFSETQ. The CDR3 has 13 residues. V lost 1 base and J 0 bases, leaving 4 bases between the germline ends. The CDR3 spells CASSLTVNTEAFF. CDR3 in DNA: TGCGCCAGCAGCTTGACCGTGAACACTGAAGCTTTCTTT.

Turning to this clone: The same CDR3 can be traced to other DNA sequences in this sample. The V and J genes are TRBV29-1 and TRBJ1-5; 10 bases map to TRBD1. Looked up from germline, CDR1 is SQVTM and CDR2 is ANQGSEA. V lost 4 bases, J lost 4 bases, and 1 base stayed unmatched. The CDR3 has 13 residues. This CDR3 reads CSVGDRGNQPQHF. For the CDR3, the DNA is TGCAGCGTTGGGGACAGGGGTAATCAGCCCCAGCATTTT. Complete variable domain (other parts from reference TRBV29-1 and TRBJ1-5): SAVISQKPSRDICQRGTSLTIQCQVDSQVTMMFWYRQQPGQSLTLIATANQGSEATYESGFVIDKFPISRPNLTFSTLTVSNMSPEDSSIYLCSVGDRGNQPQHFGDGTRLSIL.

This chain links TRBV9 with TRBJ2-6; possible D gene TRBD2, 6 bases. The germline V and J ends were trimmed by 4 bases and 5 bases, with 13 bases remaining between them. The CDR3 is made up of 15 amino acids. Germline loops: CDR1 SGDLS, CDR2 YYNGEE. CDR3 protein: CASSRPGTWANVLTF. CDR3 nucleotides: TGTGCCAGCAGCCGTCCCGGGACTTGGGCCAACGTCCTGACTTTC.

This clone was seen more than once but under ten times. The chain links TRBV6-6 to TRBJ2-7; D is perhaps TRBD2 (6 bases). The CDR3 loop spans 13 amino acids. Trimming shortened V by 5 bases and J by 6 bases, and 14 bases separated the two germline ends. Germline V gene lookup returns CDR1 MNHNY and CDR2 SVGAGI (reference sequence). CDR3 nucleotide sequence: TGTGCCAGCAGTACGAGGGACGGGGGCGAGCAGTACTTC. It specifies CASSTRDGGEQYF.

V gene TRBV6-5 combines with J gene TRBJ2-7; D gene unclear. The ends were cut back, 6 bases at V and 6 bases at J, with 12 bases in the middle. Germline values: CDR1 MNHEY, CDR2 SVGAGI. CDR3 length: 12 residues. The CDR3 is CASRKDGGEQYF. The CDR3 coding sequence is TGTGCCAGCAGAAAGGACGGCGGCGAGCAGTACTTC.

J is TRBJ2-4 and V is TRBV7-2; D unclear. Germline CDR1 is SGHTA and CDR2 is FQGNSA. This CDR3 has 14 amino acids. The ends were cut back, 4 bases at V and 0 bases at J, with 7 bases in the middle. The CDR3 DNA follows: TGTGCCAGCAGCTCGAGGTTAGCCAAAAACATTCAGTACTTC. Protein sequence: CASSSRLAKNIQYF.

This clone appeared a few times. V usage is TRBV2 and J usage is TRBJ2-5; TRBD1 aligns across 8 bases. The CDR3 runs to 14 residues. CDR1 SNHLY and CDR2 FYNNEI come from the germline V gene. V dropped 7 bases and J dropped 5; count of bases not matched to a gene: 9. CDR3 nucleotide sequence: TGTGCCAGCACCCGGGACAGGCCAGAGGAGACCCAGTACTTC. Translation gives CASTRDRPEETQYF.

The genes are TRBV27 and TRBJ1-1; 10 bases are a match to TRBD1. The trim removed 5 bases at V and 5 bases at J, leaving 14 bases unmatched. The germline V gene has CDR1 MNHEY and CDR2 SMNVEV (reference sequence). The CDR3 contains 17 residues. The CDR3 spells CASSRRTRQGARTEAFF. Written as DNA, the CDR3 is TGTGCCAGCAGTCGGCGTACTAGACAGGGGGCGAGAACTGAAGCTTTCTTT.

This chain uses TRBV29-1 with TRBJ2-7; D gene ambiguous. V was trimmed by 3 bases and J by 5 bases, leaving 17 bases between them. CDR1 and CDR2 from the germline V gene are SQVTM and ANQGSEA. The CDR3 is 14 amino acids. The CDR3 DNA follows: TGCAGCGTTGATTTTGTAGGGCTTGGGAACGAGCAGTACTTC. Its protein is CSVDFVGLGNEQYF.

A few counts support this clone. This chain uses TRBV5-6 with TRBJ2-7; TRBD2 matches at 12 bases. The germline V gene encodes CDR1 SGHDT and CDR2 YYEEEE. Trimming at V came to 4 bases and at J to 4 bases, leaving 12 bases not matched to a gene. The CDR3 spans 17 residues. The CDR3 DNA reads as TGTGCCAGCAGCCGGACGCTGACTAGCGGGAGAAGGTACGAGCAGTACTTC. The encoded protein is CASSRTLTSGRRYEQYF.

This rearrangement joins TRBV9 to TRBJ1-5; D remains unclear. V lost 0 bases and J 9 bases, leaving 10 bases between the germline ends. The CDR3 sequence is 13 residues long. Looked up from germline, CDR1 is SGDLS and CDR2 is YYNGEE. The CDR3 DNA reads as TGTGCCAGCAGCGTAGCTACGGATGGGCCCCAGCATTTT. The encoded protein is CASSVATDGPQHF.

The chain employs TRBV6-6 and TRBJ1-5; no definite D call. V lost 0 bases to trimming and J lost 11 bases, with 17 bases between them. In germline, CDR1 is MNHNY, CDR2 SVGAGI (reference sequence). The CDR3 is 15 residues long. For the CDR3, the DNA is TGTGCCAGCAGTTACTCGAATACACCCAGGTCGGCCCAGCATTTT. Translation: CASSYSNTPRSAQHF.

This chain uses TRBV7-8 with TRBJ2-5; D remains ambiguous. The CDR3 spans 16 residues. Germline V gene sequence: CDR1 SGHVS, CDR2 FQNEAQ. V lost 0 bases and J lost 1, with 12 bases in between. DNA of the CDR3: TGTGCCAGCAGCTTAGCGGTAGGCCCTCTCCAAGAGACCCAGTACTTC. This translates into CASSLAVGPLQETQYF. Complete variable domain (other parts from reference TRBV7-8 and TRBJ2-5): GAGVSQSPRYKVAKRGQDVALRCDPISGHVSLFWYQQALGQGPEFLTYFQNEAQLDKSGLPSDRFFAERPEGSVSTLKIQRTQQEDSAVYLCASSLAVGPLQETQYFGPGTRLLVL.

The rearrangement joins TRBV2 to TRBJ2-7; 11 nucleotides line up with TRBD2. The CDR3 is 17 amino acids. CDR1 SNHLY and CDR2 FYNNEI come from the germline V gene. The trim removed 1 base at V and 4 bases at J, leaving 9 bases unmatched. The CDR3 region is CASSEEQLAGADYEQYF. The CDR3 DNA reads TGTGCCAGCAGTGAAGAACAACTAGCGGGAGCAGATTACGAGCAGTACTTC. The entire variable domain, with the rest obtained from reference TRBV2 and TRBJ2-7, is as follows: EPEVTQTPSHQVTQMGQEVILRCVPISNHLYFYWYRQILGQKVEFLVSFYNNEISEKSEIFDDQFSVERPDGSNFTLKIRSTKLEDSAMYFCASSEEQLAGADYEQYFGPGTRLTVT.

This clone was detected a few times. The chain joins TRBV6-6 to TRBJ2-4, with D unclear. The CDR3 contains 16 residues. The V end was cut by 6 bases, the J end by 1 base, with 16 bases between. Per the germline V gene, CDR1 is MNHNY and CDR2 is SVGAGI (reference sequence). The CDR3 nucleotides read TGTGCCAGCAGCCGAACGAGCACGTTCGCCAAAAACATTCAGTACTTC. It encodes CASSRTSTFAKNIQYF.

CDR3 residues: CSVEDGHTQYF. The CDR3 DNA follows: TGCAGCGTTGAAGATGGGCATACGCAGTATTTT. The chain joins TRBV29-1 to TRBJ2-3; D gene ambiguous. Between the trimmed V and J ends, which lost 0 bases and 7 bases, there was a span of 5 bases. Germline V gives CDR1 SQVTM, CDR2 ANQGSEA. The CDR3 loop spans 11 amino acids.

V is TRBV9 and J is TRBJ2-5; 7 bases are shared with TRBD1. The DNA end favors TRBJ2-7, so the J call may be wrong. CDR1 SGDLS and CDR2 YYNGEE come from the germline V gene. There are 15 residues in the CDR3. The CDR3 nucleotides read TGTGCCAGCAGCGTGCGACAGGGAACGCTTTACGAGCAGTACTTC. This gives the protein CASSVRQGTLYEQYF.

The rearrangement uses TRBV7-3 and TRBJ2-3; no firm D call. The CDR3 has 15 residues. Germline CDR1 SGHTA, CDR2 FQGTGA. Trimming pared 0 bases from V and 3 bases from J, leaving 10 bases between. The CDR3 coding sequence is TGTGCCAGCAGCTTAACTTCCAGGATGACAGATACGCAGTATTTT. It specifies CASSLTSRMTDTQYF.

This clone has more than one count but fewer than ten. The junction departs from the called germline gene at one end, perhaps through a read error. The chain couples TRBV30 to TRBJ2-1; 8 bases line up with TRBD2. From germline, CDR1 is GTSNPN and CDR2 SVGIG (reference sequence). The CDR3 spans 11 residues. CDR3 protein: CAWETGTRALF. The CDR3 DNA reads TGTGCCTGGGAGACCGGGACTAGGGCGCTCTTC.

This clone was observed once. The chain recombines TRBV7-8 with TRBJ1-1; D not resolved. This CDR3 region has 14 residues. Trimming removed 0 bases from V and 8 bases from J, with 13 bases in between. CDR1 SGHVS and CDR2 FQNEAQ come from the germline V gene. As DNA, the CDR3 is TGTGCCAGCAGCTTAGCGGGCAGGCAGACCGAAGCTTTCTTT. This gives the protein CASSLAGRQTEAFF.

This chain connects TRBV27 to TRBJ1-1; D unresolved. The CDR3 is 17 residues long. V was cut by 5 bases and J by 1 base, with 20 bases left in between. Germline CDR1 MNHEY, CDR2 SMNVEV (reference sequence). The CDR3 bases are TGTGCCAGCAGTCTTTACGTGGGTACAGCTCAGAACACTGAAGCTTTCTTT. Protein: CASSLYVGTAQNTEAFF.